This TCR beta chain was identified during a study of T cell changes during pregnancy in multiple sclerosis. V dropped 7 bases and J dropped 1 base, with 4 bases sitting between them. Germline assignment: CDR1 ENHRY and CDR2 SYGVKD. The CDR3 totals 11 residues. Generated by immunoSEQ multiplex PCR, the TCRdb table keeps only in-frame clones and is missing some. Altogether under 70,000 clones are present, 91% being singletons, with the ten largest covering almost 0.5%. The rearrangement uses TRBV10-3 and TRBJ1-1, with no clear D. The source material was CD4+ T cells from peripheral blood mononuclear cells, sampled after pregnancy. This sequence was found in a female donor in good health, enrolled as a control in a pregnancy study. The CDR3 loop reads CAIIQNTEAFF. In DNA, the CDR3 is TGTGCCATCATACAGAACACTGAAGCTTTCTTT.